This is a list of T cell receptor beta chains from one sample in a study of blood T cells in healthy people across ages. TCRdb re-analysed the 5' RACE reads in MiXCR, keeping a single row per CDR3 protein. The sample contains 700,000 to 900,000 distinct CDR3 sequences, about 55% of which appear only once. The sequencing sample was made of blood. The source of these receptors is an elderly man in good health. The CDR3 runs from the conserved cysteine through the conserved F or W. A D gene is named only where the DNA matches it firmly. Some rows mark clone size as missing; the rest say once, few, many or name a class of expanded clone.

TRBJ2-1	NA	TRBV2	NA	CASSSRVDEQFF	TGTGCCAGCAGCTCTCGGGTTGATGAGCAGTTCTTC
TRBJ2-7	TRBD2	TRBV20-1	once	CSARVPTGLAGRYEQYF	TGCAGTGCTAGAGTCCCAACCGGACTAGCGGGTCGCTACGAGCAGTACTTC
TRBJ1-5	NA	TRBV28	NA	CASSLGKGGQPQHF	TGTGCCAGCAGTTTGGGGAAAGGGGGTCAGCCCCAGCATTTT
TRBJ2-7	NA	TRBV18	NA	CASSPEVRGEQYF	TGTGCCAGCTCACCAGAGGTAAGGGGCGAGCAGTACTTC
TRBJ2-5	NA	TRBV6-1	few	CASSDMGRETQYF	TGTGCCAGCAGTGATATGGGGCGGGAGACCCAGTACTTC
TRBJ1-5	NA	TRBV4-2	NA	CASSQDIDRPNQPQHF	TGTGCCAGCAGCCAAGATATAGACAGACCCAATCAGCCCCAGCATTTT
TRBJ2-1	TRBD2	TRBV7-9	many	CASSLASGRVNEQFF	TGTGCCAGCAGCTTAGCTAGCGGGAGGGTAAATGAGCAGTTCTTC
TRBJ2-3	NA	TRBV20-1	NA	CSASRPTDTQYF	TGCAGTGCTAGTCGTCCTACAGATACGCAGTATTTT
TRBJ2-5	TRBD1	TRBV13	NA	CASSRTGQGGVETQYF	TGTGCCAGCAGCCGGACGGGACAGGGAGGAGTGGAGACCCAGTACTTC
TRBJ2-1	TRBD1	TRBV7-2	few	CASSLVQGTNEQFF	TGTGCCAGCAGCTTAGTACAGGGGACCAATGAGCAGTTCTTC
TRBJ1-2	TRBD1	TRBV29-1	NA	CGVFGQGNYGYTF	TGCGGCGTTTTCGGACAGGGGAACTATGGCTACACCTTC
TRBJ2-5	TRBD1	TRBV9	NA	CASSVEGTGSMEQYF	TGTGCCAGCAGCGTAGAAGGGACAGGGTCAATGGAGCAGTACTTC
TRBJ2-7	NA	TRBV9	NA	CASSLQEGDKTYEQYF	TGTGCCAGCAGCCTTCAAGAGGGGGACAAGACCTACGAGCAGTACTTC
TRBJ2-3	TRBD2	TRBV28	NA	CASSSPSGLAGVVDTQYF	TGTGCCAGCAGTTCCCCATCCGGACTAGCGGGAGTTGTGGATACGCAGTATTTT
TRBJ1-4	NA	TRBV10-3	NA	CAISAPREKLFF	TGTGCCATCAGTGCCCCGAGGGAAAAACTGTTTTTT
TRBJ2-7	NA	TRBV28	many	CASRAGTVIPYEQYF	TGTGCCAGCAGAGCCGGGACGGTGATCCCCTACGAGCAGTACTTC
TRBJ2-5	TRBD1	TRBV7-7	NA	CASSYGQGVWETQYF	TGTGCTAGCAGCTATGGACAGGGGGTTTGGGAGACCCAGTACTTC
TRBJ2-7	TRBD1	TRBV6-6	NA	CASSRPGTGADEQYF	TGTGCCAGCAGCCGCCCCGGGACAGGGGCCGACGAGCAGTACTTC
TRBJ2-1	NA	TRBV6-5	few	CASSRGIYNEQFF	TGTGCCAGCAGTCGTGGAATCTACAATGAGCAGTTCTTC
TRBJ2-5	NA	TRBV7-9	few	CASSLIPETQYF	TGTGCCAGCAGCTTAATCCCAGAGACCCAGTACTTC
TRBJ1-2	NA	TRBV12-3/TRBV12-4	NA	CASSFSTHNYGYTF	TGTGCCAGCAGTTTCAGTACTCATAACTATGGCTACACCTTC
TRBJ2-3	NA	TRBV27	NA	CASSLSEVGEHRYAYF	TGTGCCAGCAGTTTATCGGAGGTGGGGGAACACAGATACGCGTATTTT
TRBJ2-5	TRBD2	TRBV27	NA	CASSLWGTSGSKYF	TGTGCCAGCAGTTTATGGGGGACTAGCGGGAGCAAGTACTTC
TRBJ1-1	NA	TRBV6-5	few	CASASRWAFF	TGTGCCTCTGCGTCGAGGTGGGCTTTCTTT
TRBJ2-7	NA	TRBV28	NA	CASSLLGTAYEQYF	TGTGCCAGCAGTTTATTGGGGACGGCCTACGAGCAGTACTTC
TRBJ2-1	NA	TRBV7-9	few	CASSLAGGQINEQFF	TGTGCCAGCAGCTTAGCGGGTGGGCAGATCAATGAGCAGTTCTTC
TRBJ2-7	NA	TRBV29-1	NA	CSVQQGPSYEQYF	TGCAGCGTCCAACAGGGTCCCTCCTACGAGCAGTACTTC
TRBJ2-5	NA	TRBV12-3/TRBV12-4	NA	CASSLIVETQYF	TGTGCCAGCAGTTTGATAGTGGAGACCCAGTACTTC
TRBJ2-1	TRBD2	TRBV28	few	CASRLAGVDEQFF	TGTGCCAGCAGACTAGCGGGAGTCGATGAGCAGTTCTTC
TRBJ2-7	TRBD2	TRBV29-1	many	CSVGGGSVVEQYF	TGCAGCGTTGGAGGCGGGAGCGTCGTCGAGCAGTACTTC
TRBJ2-1	TRBD2	TRBV6-1	NA	CATLAGANEQFF	TGTGCCACCCTAGCGGGAGCCAATGAGCAGTTCTTC
TRBJ2-5	NA	TRBV7-6	NA	CASSLGISYQETQYF	TGTGCCAGCAGCTTAGGTATCTCCTACCAAGAGACCCAGTACTTC
TRBJ2-7	NA	TRBV5-1	NA	CASTRQPTSYEQYF	TGCGCCAGCACCAGACAGCCGACCTCCTACGAGCAGTACTTC
TRBJ1-1	TRBD1	TRBV29-1	few	CSARKHLTGDLGAFF	TGCAGCGCACGAAAACACTTGACAGGGGACCTCGGAGCTTTCTTT
TRBJ1-1	NA	TRBV29-1	NA	CSVWGGLNTEAFF	TGCAGCGTCTGGGGCGGCTTGAACACTGAAGCTTTCTTT
TRBJ2-2	NA	TRBV7-9	NA	CASIYAGQNTGELFF	TGTGCCAGCATCTACGCGGGTCAGAACACCGGGGAGCTGTTTTTT
TRBJ2-3	NA	TRBV14	NA	CASSQAVGRVTSTDTQYF	TGTGCCAGCAGCCAAGCAGTTGGCAGGGTGACTAGCACAGATACGCAGTATTTT
TRBJ1-4	NA	TRBV12-3/TRBV12-4	few	CASSTADSPVREKLFF	TGTGCCAGCAGTACCGCGGACAGTCCAGTACGAGAAAAACTGTTTTTT
TRBJ1-1	TRBD1	TRBV4-2	few	CASSQHDRGGTEAFF	TGTGCCAGCAGCCAGCACGACAGGGGAGGGACTGAAGCTTTCTTT
TRBJ1-4	NA	TRBV27	few	CASSLGLGEKLFF	TGTGCCAGCAGTCTAGGCCTCGGTGAAAAACTGTTTTTT
TRBJ1-2	TRBD1	TRBV27	few	CASSLTGFGYGYTF	TGTGCCAGCAGTCTGACAGGGTTCGGGTATGGCTACACCTTC
TRBJ2-1	NA	TRBV4-1	NA	CASTHVGRKGLYNEQFF	TGCGCCAGCACCCACGTAGGCAGGAAGGGCCTTTACAATGAGCAGTTCTTC
TRBJ2-7	NA	TRBV12-3/TRBV12-4	NA	CASSLVANNEQYF	TGTGCCAGCAGTTTAGTTGCCAACAATGAGCAGTACTTC
TRBJ2-4	TRBD2	TRBV11-2	NA	CASSPSGRGHKEAKNIQYF	TGTGCCAGCAGCCCTAGCGGGAGGGGGCATAAGGAAGCCAAAAACATTCAGTACTTC
TRBJ2-3	NA	TRBV9	NA	CASSVEVTDTQYF	TGTGCCAGCAGCGTAGAGGTCACAGATACGCAGTATTTT
TRBJ2-1	TRBD2	TRBV5-1	NA	CASSWGLAGTYNEQFF	TGCGCCAGCAGCTGGGGACTAGCGGGCACATACAATGAGCAGTTCTTC
TRBJ2-1	TRBD2	TRBV7-6	few	CASTLSGRGNEQFF	TGTGCCAGCACCCTTAGCGGGAGGGGCAATGAGCAGTTCTTC